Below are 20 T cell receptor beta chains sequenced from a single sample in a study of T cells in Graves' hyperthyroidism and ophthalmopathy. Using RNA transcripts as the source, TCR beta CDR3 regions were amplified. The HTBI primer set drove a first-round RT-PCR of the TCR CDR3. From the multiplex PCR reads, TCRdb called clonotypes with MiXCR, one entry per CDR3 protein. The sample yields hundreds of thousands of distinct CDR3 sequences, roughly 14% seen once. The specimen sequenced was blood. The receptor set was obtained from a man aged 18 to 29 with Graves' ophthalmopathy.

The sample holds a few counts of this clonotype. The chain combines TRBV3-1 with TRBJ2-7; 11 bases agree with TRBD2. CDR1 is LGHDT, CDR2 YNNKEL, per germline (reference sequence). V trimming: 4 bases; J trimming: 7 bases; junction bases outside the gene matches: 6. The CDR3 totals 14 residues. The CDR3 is CASSPASGRTEQYF. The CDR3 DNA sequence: TGTGCCAGCAGCCCGGCTAGCGGGAGGACGGAGCAGTACTTC.

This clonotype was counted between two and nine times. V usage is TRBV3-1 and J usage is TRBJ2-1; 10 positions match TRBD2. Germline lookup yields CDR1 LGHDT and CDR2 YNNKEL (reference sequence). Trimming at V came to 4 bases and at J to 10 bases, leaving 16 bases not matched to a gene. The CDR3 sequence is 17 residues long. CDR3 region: CASSPTGLAEGPPEQFF. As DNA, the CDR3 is TGTGCCAGCAGCCCCACCGGACTAGCGGAAGGTCCCCCCGAGCAGTTCTTC.

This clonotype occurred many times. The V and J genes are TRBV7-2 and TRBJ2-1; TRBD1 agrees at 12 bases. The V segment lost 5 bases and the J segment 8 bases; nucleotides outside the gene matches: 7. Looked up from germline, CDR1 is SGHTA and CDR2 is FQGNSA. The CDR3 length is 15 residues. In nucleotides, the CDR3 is TGTGCCAGCAGCCTATGGGGACAGGGGGCGGATGAGCAGTTCTTC. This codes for CASSLWGQGADEQFF. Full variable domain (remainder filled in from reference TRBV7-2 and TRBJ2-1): GAGVSQSPSNKVTEKGKDVELRCDPISGHTALYWYRQSLGQGLEFLIYFQGNSAPDKSGLPSDRFSAERTGGSVSTLTIQRTQQEDSAVYLCASSLWGQGADEQFFGPGTRLTVL.

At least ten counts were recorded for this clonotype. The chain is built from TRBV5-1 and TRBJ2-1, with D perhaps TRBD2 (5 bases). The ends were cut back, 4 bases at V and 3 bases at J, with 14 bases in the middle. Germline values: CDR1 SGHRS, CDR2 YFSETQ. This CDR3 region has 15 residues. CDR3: CASSPGILFYNEQFF. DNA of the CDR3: TGCGCCAGCAGCCCCGGGATCCTCTTCTACAATGAGCAGTTCTTC.

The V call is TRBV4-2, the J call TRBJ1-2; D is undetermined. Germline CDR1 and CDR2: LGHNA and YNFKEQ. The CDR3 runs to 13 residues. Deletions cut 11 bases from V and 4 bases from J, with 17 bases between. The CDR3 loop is CASTGRISYGYTF. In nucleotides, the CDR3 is TGTGCCTCTACTGGCCGGATTAGCTATGGCTACACCTTC.

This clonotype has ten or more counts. The chain's CDR3 is CASSSHPMVGIQYF. The CDR3 DNA is TGTGCCAGCAGTTCCCATCCTATGGTTGGCATTCAGTACTTC. This rearrangement joins TRBV6-2 or TRBV6-3 to TRBJ2-4; no reliable D call. Germline-derived CDR1 and CDR2 are MNHEY and SVGEGT. V dropped 4 bases and J dropped 9 bases, with 16 bases sitting between them. This CDR3 spans 14 amino acids.

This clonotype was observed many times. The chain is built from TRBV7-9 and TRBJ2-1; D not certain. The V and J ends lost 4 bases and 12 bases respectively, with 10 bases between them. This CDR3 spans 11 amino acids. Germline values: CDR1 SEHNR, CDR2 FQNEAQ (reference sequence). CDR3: CASSSTGRQFF. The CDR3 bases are TGTGCCAGCAGCTCTACCGGTCGGCAGTTCTTC.

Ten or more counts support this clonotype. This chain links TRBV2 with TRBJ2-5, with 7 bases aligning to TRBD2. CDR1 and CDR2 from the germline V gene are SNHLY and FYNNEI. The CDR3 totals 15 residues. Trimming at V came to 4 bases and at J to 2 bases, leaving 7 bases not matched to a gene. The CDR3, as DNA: TGTGCCAGCAGTGGTAGCGGGTACGAACAAGAGACCCAGTACTTC. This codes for CASSGSGYEQETQYF.

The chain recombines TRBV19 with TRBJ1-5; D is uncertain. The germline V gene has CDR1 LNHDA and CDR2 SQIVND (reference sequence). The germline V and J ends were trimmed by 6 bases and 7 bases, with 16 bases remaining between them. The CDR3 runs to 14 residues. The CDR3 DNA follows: TGTGCCAGTAGAGTAACGGAAGGGAACCAGCCCCAGCATTTT. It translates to CASRVTEGNQPQHF.

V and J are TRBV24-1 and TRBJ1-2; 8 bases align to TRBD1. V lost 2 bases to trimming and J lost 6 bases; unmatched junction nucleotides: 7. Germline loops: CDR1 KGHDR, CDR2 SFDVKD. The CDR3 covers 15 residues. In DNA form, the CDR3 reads TGTGCCACCAGTGATTCCACCGACAGGGGCAATGGCTACACCTTC. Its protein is CATSDSTDRGNGYTF.

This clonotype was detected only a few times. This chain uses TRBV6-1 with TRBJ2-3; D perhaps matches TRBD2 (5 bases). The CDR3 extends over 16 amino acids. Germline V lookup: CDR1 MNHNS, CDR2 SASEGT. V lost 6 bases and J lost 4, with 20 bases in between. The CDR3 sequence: CASSASSHPSSDTQYF. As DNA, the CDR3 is TGTGCCAGCAGCGCCTCCAGCCATCCTAGCTCAGATACGCAGTATTTT.

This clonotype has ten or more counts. The CDR3 DNA reads TGTGCCAGCAGCTCAAAAGGACGAAGCACAGATACGCAGTATTTT. Its protein product is CASSSKGRSTDTQYF. The chain couples TRBV13 to TRBJ2-3, with no clear D. Trimming took 4 bases from V and 0 from J, leaving 11 bases between them. This CDR3 region has 15 residues. Germline V gene data show CDR1 as PRHDT and CDR2 as FYEKMQ (reference sequence). The variable domain in full, with the rest retrieved from reference TRBV13 and TRBJ2-3, is AAGVIQSPRHLIKEKRETATLKCYPIPRHDTVYWYQQGPGQDPQFLISFYEKMQSDKGSIPDRFSAQQFSDYHSELNMSSLELGDSALYFCASSSKGRSTDTQYFGPGTRLTVL.

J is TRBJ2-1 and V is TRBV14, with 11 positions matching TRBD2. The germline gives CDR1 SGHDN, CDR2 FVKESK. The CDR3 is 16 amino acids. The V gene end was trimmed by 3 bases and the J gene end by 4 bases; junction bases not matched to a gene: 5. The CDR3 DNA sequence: TGTGCCAGCAGCCACACCGGGACTAGCGGATACAATGAGCAGTTCTTC. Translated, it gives CASSHTGTSGYNEQFF.

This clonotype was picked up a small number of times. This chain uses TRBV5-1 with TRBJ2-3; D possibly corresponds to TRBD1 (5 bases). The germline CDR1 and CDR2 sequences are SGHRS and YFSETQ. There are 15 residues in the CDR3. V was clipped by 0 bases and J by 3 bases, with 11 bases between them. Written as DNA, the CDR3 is TGCGCCAGCAGCTTGGCGTCGGCAGGGACAGATACGCAGTATTTT. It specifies CASSLASAGTDTQYF.

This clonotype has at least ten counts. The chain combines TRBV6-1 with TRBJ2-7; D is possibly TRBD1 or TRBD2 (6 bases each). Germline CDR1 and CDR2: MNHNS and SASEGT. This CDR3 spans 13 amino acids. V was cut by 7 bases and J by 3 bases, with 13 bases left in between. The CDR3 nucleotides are TGTGCCAGCAAATACAGGGAGGTCTACGAGCAGTACTTC. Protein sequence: CASKYREVYEQYF.

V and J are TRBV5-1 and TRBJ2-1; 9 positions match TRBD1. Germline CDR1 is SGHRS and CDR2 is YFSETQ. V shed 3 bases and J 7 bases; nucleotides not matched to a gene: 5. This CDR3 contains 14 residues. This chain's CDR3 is CASSSGTGINEQFF. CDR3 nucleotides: TGCGCCAGCAGCTCCGGGACAGGGATAAATGAGCAGTTCTTC. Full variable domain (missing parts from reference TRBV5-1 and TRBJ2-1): KAGVTQTPRYLIKTRGQQVTLSCSPISGHRSVSWYQQTPGQGLQFLFEYFSETQRNKGNFPGRFSGRQFSNSRSEMNVSTLELGDSALYLCASSSGTGINEQFFGPGTRLTVL.

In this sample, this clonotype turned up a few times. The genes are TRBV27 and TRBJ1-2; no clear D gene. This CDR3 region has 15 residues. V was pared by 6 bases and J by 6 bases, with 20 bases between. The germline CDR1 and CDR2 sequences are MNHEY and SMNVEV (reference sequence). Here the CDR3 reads CASSPTRPEGHGYTF. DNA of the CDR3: TGTGCCAGCAGCCCGACCCGACCGGAAGGACATGGCTACACCTTC.

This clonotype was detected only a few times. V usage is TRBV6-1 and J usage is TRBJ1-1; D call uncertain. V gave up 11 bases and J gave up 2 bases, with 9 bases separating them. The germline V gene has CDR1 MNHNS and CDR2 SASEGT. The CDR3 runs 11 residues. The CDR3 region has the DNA TGTGCCTGTCTAGCTAACACTGAAGCTTTCTTT. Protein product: CACLANTEAFF.

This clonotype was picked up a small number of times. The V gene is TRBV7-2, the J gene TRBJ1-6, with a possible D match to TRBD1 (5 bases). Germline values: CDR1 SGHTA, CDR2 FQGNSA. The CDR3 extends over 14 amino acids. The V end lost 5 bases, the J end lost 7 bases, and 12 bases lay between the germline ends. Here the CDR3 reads CASSPTVSNSPLHF. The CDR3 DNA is TGTGCCAGCAGCCCGACAGTTTCCAATTCACCCCTCCACTTT.

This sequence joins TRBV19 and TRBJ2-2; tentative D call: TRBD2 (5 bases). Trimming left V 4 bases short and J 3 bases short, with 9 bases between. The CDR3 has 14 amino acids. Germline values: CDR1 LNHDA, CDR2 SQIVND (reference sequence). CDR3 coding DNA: TGTGCCAGTAGTACTCGGGGATACACCGGGGAGCTGTTTTTT. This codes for CASSTRGYTGELFF.